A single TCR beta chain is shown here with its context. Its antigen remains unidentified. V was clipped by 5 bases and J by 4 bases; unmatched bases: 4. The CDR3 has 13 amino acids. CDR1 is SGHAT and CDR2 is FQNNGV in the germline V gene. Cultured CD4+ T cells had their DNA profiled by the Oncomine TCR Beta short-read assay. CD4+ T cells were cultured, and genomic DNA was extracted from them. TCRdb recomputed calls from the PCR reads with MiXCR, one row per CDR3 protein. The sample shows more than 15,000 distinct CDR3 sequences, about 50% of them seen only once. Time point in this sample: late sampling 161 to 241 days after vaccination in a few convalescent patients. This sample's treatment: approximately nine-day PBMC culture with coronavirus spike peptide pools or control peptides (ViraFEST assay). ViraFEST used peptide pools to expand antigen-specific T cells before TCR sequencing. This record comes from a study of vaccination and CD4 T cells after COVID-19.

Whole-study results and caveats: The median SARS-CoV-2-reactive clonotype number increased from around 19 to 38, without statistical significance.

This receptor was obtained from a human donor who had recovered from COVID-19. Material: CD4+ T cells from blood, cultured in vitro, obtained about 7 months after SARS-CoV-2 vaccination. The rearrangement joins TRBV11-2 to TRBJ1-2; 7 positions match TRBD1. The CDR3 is CASSPGQFYGYTF. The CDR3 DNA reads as TGTGCCAGCAGCCCGGGACAGTTCTATGGCTACACCTTC.